These 14 T cell receptor beta chains were sequenced from one sample in a study of T cell responses to AZD1222 COVID-19 vaccine. Clones were sequenced by immunoSEQ multiplex PCR, and TCRdb holds only the in-frame ones, with some missing. The sample records 120,000 to 150,000 clones, about 82% being singletons. The sample here was peripheral blood, taken 28 days after the second AZD1222 dose. The receptor source for this set is an adult who received the AZD1222 COVID-19 vaccine.

The chain recombines TRBV6-5 with TRBJ2-3, with D maybe TRBD2 (5 bases). CDR1 is MNHEY and CDR2 is SVGAGI in the germline V gene. This CDR3 comprises 16 residues. Trimming shortened V by 0 bases and J by 1 base, and 11 bases separated the two germline ends. For the CDR3, the DNA is TGTGCCAGCAGTTACTCAGCTAGCATCGGCACAGATACGCAGTATTTT. Its protein product is CASSYSASIGTDTQYF.

The V gene is TRBV6-1, the J gene TRBJ1-2; D may be TRBD1 (5 bases). CDR1 MNHNS and CDR2 SASEGT come from the germline V gene. V gave up 2 bases and J gave up 4 bases, with 14 bases separating them. The CDR3 sequence is 15 residues long. The CDR3 reads CASSEPGLGVYGYTF. CDR3 nucleotide sequence: TGTGCCAGCAGTGAACCAGGGCTCGGGGTCTATGGCTACACCTTC.

Worth noting for this clone: Other DNA sequences in this specimen translate into the identical CDR3. The chain joins TRBV10-1 to TRBJ1-1, with D unresolved. With 0 bases removed from V and 0 bases from J, the gap between germline ends came to 2 bases. In germline, CDR1 is WNHNN, CDR2 SYGVQD (reference sequence). The CDR3 length is 13 residues. CDR3 sequence reads: CASSESMNTEAFF. The CDR3 DNA reads TGCGCCAGCAGTGAGTCTATGAACACTGAAGCTTTCTTT.

The rearrangement uses TRBV11-3 and TRBJ1-1; D ambiguous. Per the germline V gene, CDR1 is SGHNT and CDR2 is YENEEA. The V and J ends lost 7 bases and 8 bases respectively, with 8 bases between them. This CDR3 contains 10 residues. In nucleotides, the CDR3 is TGTGCCAGCACATCCGAGGAAGCTTTCTTT. It codes for CASTSEEAFF.

V and J are TRBV11-2 and TRBJ2-7; no firm D call. Germline loops: CDR1 SGHAT, CDR2 FQNNGV. V dropped 0 bases and J dropped 9 bases, with 12 bases sitting between them. The CDR3 runs to 13 residues. In nucleotides, the CDR3 is TGTGCCAGCAGCTTAGAACAAGGTGTGGGGCAGTACTTC. Translated, it gives CASSLEQGVGQYF.

The chain uses TRBV7-9 and TRBJ1-6; D perhaps matches TRBD1 (5 bases). V gave up 5 bases and J gave up 8 bases, with 19 bases separating them. The germline gives CDR1 SEHNR, CDR2 FQNEAQ (reference sequence). The CDR3 extends over 16 amino acids. CDR3 loop: CASSIRLTDPYSPLHF. The DNA of the CDR3 is TGTGCCAGCAGCATACGACTGACAGATCCCTATTCACCCCTCCACTTT.

The chain uses TRBV5-1 and TRBJ1-4; a weak D match, TRBD1 (5 bases). V dropped 5 bases and J dropped 6 bases, with 11 bases sitting between them. Germline loops: CDR1 SGHRS, CDR2 YFSETQ. CDR3 length: 13 residues. The DNA of the CDR3 is TGCGCCAGCAGTAGGGACGAGGATGAAAAACTGTTTTTT. Its protein product is CASSRDEDEKLFF.

The chain couples TRBV4-1 to TRBJ1-5; D not certain. CDR3 size: 13 residues. The V end lost 5 bases, the J end lost 5 bases, and 10 bases lay between the germline ends. Germline loops: CDR1 MGHRA, CDR2 YSYEKL. The CDR3 here is CASSSTSYQPQHF. The CDR3 DNA sequence: TGCGCCAGCAGCTCAACTTCCTATCAGCCCCAGCATTTT.

The chain has TRBV19 and TRBJ1-5, with D possibly TRBD1 on 5 matching bases. The ends were cut back, 0 bases at V and 11 bases at J, with 20 bases in the middle. Germline CDR1 LNHDA, CDR2 SQIVND (reference sequence). The CDR3 contains 16 residues. The CDR3 DNA reads as TGTGCCAGTAGTATAGATTCTGGGGCTTCCGGCACTGCCCAGCATTTT. Amino acids: CASSIDSGASGTAQHF.

The chain recombines TRBV6-4 with TRBJ1-5, with D tentatively TRBD1 (5 bases). CDR1 and CDR2 from the germline V gene are MRHNA and SNTAGT. Trimming removed 7 bases from V and 3 bases from J, with 22 bases in between. The CDR3 contains 17 residues. This CDR3 is CASIGGVGYPPNQPQHF. The CDR3 DNA is TGTGCCAGCATCGGGGGAGTAGGGTATCCCCCCAATCAGCCCCAGCATTTT.

CDR3 nucleotides: TGTGCCAGCAGGCCTCCTGGGACAGCTGGTGGCTACACCTTC. Amino acid sequence: CASRPPGTAGGYTF. The rearrangement uses TRBV6-5 and TRBJ1-2, with 7 bases lining up with TRBD1. The CDR3 runs to 14 residues. V was clipped by 6 bases and J by 7 bases; unmatched bases: 11. Per germline, CDR1 MNHEY and CDR2 SVGAGI.

The rearrangement links TRBV5-1 to TRBJ1-2; D unresolved. Looked up from germline, CDR1 is SGHRS and CDR2 is YFSETQ. Trimming left V 0 bases short and J 8 bases short, with 17 bases between. The CDR3 runs 15 residues. The CDR3 sequence is CASSLGLSEGLGYTF. The CDR3 nucleotides read TGCGCCAGCAGCTTGGGGCTCTCCGAAGGGCTGGGCTACACCTTC.

A note on this clone: Other nucleotide sequences from this sample produce the same CDR3. This chain connects TRBV7-8 to TRBJ2-7; D not resolved. The germline V gene has CDR1 SGHVS and CDR2 FQNEAQ. The CDR3 spans 15 residues. The V and J ends lost 3 bases and 0 bases respectively, with 12 bases between them. This chain's CDR3 is CASSLGRRSSYEQYF. CDR3 DNA sequence: TGTGCCAGCAGCTTGGGCCGTAGGAGCTCCTACGAGCAGTACTTC.

The rearrangement uses TRBV6-5 and TRBJ1-5; D not resolved. There are 14 residues in the CDR3. Trimming stripped 5 bases from V and 0 bases from J, with 8 bases between. The germline gives CDR1 MNHEY, CDR2 SVGAGI. CDR3: CASSRGFSNQPQHF. CDR3 DNA sequence: TGTGCCAGCAGTAGAGGGTTTAGCAATCAGCCCCAGCATTTT.